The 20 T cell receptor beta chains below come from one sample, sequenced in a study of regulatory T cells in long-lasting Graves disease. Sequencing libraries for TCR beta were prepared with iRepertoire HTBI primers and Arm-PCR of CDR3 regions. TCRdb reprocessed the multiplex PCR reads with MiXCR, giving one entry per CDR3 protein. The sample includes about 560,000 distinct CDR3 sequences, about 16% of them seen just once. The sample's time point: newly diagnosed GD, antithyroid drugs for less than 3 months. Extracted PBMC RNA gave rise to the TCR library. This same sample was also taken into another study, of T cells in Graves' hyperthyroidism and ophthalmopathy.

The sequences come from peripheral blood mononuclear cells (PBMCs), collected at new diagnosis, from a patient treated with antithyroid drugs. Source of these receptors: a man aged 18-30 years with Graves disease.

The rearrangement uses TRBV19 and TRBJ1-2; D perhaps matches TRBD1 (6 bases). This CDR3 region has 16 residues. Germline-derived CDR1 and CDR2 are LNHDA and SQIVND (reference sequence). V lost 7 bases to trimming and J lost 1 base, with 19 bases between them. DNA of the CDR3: TGTGCCAGTACTCTCCAACCTCAGGGGTTTAACTATGGCTACACCTTC. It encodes CASTLQPQGFNYGYTF.

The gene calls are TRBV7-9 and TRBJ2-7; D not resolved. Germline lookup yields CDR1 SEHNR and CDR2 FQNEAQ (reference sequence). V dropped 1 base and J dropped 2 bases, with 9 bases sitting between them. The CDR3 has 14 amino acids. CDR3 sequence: CASSLVTPPYEQYF. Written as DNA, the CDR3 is TGTGCCAGCAGCTTAGTCACACCCCCCTACGAGCAGTACTTC.

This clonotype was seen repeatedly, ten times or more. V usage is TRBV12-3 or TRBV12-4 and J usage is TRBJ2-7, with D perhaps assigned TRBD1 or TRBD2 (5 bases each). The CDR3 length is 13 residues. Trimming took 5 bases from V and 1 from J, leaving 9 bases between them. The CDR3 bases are TGTGCCAGCAGTAGGGGACGGTCCTACGAGCAGTACTTC. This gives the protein CASSRGRSYEQYF.

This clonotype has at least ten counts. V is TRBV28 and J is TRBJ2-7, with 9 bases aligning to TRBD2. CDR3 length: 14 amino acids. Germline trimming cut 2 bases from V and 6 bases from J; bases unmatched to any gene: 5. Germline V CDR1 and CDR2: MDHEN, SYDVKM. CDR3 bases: TGTGCCAGCAGTTTACTAGCGGGATCGTCCGAGCAGTACTTC. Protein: CASSLLAGSSEQYF.

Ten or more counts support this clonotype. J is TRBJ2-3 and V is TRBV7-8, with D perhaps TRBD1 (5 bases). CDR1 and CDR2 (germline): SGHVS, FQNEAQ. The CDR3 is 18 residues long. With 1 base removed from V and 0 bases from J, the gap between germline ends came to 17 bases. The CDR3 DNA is TGTGCCAGCAGCTTAGAGGGGCACGTCGACTCTAGCACAGATACGCAGTATTTT. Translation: CASSLEGHVDSSTDTQYF.

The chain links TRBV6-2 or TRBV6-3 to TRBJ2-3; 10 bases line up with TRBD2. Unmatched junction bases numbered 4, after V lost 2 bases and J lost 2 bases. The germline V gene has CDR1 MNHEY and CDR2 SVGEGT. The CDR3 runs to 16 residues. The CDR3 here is CASSYLAGEVTDTQYF. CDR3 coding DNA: TGTGCCAGCAGTTACCTAGCGGGGGAAGTCACAGATACGCAGTATTTT.

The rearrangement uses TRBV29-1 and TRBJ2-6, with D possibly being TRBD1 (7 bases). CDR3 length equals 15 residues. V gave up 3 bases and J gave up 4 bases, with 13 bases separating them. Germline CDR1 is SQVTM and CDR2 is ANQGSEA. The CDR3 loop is CSVDKGAGGANVLTF. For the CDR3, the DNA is TGCAGCGTTGACAAGGGGGCGGGGGGGGCCAACGTCCTGACTTTC.

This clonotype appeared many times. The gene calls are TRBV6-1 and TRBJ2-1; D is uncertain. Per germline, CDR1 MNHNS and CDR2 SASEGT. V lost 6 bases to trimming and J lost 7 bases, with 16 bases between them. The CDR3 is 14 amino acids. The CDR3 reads CASSPRGPLNEQFF. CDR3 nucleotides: TGTGCCAGCAGCCCACGAGGACCCCTAAATGAGCAGTTCTTC.

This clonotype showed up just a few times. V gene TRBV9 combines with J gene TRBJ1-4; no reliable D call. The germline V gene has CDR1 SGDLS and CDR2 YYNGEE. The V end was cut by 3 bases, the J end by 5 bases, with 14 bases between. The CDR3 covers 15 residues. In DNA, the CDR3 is TGTGCCAGCAGCGCCTCGGCGGCAGTCAATGAAAAACTGTTTTTT. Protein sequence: CASSASAAVNEKLFF. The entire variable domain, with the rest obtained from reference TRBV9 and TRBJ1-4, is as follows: DSGVTQTPKHLITATGQRVTLRCSPRSGDLSVYWYQQSLDQGLQFLIQYYNGEERAKGNILERFSAQQFPDLHSELNLSSLELGDSALYFCASSASAAVNEKLFFGSGTQLSVL.

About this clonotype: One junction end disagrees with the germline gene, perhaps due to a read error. The CDR3 nucleotides are TGTGCCAGCAGCCAAGAAGATACGCAGTATTTT. Its translation: CASSQEDTQYF. The chain has TRBV4-1 and TRBJ2-3; D is unresolved. The CDR3 sequence is 11 residues long. Looked up from germline, CDR1 is MGHRA and CDR2 is YSYEKL.

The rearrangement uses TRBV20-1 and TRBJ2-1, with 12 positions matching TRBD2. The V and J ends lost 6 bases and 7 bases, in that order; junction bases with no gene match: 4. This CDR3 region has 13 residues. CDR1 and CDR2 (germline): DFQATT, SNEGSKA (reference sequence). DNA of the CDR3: TGCAGTGCAGCTAGCGGGAGGGATAATGAGCAGTTCTTC. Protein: CSAASGRDNEQFF.

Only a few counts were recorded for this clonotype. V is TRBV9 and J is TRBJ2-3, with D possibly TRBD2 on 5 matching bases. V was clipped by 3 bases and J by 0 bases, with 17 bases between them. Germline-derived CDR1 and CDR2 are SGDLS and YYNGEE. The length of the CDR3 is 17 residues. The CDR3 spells CASSARTHSKSTDTQYF. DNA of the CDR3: TGTGCCAGCAGCGCGCGGACTCATTCTAAAAGCACAGATACGCAGTATTTT.

CDR3 residues: CSARVETSGYYNEQFF. CDR3 coding DNA: TGCAGTGCTAGAGTCGAGACTAGCGGGTACTACAATGAGCAGTTCTTC. This chain links TRBV20-1 with TRBJ2-1; 10 bases fit TRBD2. CDR1 and CDR2 (germline): DFQATT, SNEGSKA (reference sequence). V trimming: 1 base; J trimming: 3 bases; junction bases outside the gene matches: 6. This CDR3 is 16 amino acids long.

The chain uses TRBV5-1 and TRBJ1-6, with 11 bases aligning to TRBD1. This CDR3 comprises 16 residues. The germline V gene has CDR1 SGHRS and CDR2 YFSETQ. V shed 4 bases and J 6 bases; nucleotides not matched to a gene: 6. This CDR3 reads CASSTGQGAVNSPLHF. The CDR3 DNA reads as TGCGCCAGCAGCACCGGACAGGGGGCAGTTAATTCACCCCTCCACTTT.

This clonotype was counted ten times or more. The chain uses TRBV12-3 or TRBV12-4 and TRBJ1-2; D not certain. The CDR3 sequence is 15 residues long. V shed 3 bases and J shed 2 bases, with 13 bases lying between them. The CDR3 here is CASSFIAETNYGYTF. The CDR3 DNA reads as TGTGCCAGCAGTTTCATTGCAGAAACCAACTATGGCTACACCTTC.

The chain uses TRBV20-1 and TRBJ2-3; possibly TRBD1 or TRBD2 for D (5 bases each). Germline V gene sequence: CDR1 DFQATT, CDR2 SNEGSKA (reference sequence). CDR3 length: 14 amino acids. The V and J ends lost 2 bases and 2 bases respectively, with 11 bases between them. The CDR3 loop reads CSARSGAFTDTQYF. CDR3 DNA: TGCAGTGCTAGATCCGGGGCTTTCACAGATACGCAGTATTTT.

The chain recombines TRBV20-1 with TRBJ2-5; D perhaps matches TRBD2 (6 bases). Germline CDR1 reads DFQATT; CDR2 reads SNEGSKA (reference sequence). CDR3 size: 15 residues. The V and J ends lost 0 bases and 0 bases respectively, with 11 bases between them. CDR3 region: CSARDLAGNQETQYF. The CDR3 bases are TGCAGTGCTAGAGATCTCGCGGGAAACCAAGAGACCCAGTACTTC.

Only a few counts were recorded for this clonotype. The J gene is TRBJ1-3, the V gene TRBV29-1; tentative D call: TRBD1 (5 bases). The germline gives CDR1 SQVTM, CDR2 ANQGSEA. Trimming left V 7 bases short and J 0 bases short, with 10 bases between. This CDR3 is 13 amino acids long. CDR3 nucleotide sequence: TGCAGCGAAGACAGCCCCTCTGGAAACACCATATATTTT. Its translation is CSEDSPSGNTIYF. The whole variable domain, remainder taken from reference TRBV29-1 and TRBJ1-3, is SAVISQKPSRDICQRGTSLTIQCQVDSQVTMMFWYRQQPGQSLTLIATANQGSEATYESGFVIDKFPISRPNLTFSTLTVSNMSPEDSSIYLCSEDSPSGNTIYFGEGSWLTVV.

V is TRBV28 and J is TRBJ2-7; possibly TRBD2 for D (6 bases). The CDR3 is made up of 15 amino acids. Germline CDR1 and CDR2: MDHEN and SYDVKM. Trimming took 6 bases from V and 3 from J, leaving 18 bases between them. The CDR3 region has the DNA TGTGCCAGCAGCCGCGGGACCCCGGGAAACTACGAGCAGTACTTC. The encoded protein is CASSRGTPGNYEQYF. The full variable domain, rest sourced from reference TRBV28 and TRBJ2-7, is DVKVTQSSRYLVKRTGEKVFLECVQDMDHENMFWYRQDPGLGLRLIYFSYDVKMKEKGDIPEGYSVSREKKERFSLILESASTNQTSMYLCASSRGTPGNYEQYFGPGTRLTVT.

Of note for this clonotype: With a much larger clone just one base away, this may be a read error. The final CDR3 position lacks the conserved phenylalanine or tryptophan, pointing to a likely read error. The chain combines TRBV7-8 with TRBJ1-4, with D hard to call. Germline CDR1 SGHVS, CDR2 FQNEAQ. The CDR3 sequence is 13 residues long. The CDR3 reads CASSLAGDEKLFL. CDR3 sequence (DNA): TGTGCCAGCAGTTTAGCAGGAGATGAAAAACTGTTTCTT.